Listed here is a single T cell receptor beta chain. Its antigen is not identified. This specimen belongs to a study of cytomegalovirus exposure and HLA in healthy donors. Notes on the study in general: According to reports, the classifier identified cytomegalovirus status with high specificity and sensitivity. Likely technical artifact: a cluster of highly shared sequence variants. The investigators catalogued 164 TCR beta chains as cytomegalovirus-associated.

Primers included in the PCR were 60 Vbeta and 13 Jbeta primers. Assay: immunoSEQ multiplex PCR; the TCRdb copy retains only in-frame clones and omits some. This sample has about 150,000 clones; roughly 89% occur once, and the top ten carry approximately 4.7%. Germline-derived CDR1 and CDR2 are MNHEY and SMNVEV (reference sequence). This CDR3 contains 15 residues. V dropped 4 bases and J dropped 4 bases, with 14 bases sitting between them. The specimen was PBMCs. This receptor was taken from a woman between 25 and 40 years old in good health and CMV-seronegative. The chain employs TRBV27 and TRBJ2-1; no definite D call. The CDR3 sequence: CASSSHHLIYNEQFF. The DNA for the CDR3 is TGTGCCAGCAGTTCACACCATTTAATATACAATGAGCAGTTCTTC.